This T cell receptor (beta chain) comes out of a study of cytomegalovirus exposure and HLA in healthy donors. Overall study results and limits: CMV serostatus was the sole immune exposure information available.

Use of 60 Vbeta and 13 Jbeta primers characterized the PCR. Sequencing was performed with immunoSEQ multiplex PCR; in TCRdb, only in-frame clones are kept and a portion is missing. The data contain fewer than 150,000 clones, more than 60% of them singletons. Trimming took 5 bases from V and 11 from J, leaving 19 bases between them. The germline V gene has CDR1 SGHDT and CDR2 YYEEEE. The CDR3 extends over 13 amino acids. Of note for this clone: Antigen unknown.

Sequences were obtained from PBMCs. The V gene is TRBV5-6, the J gene TRBJ1-1; D is perhaps TRBD1 (5 bases). The clonotype was recovered from a male donor in good health and CMV-seronegative. The CDR3 DNA reads as TGTGCCAGCAGACTAAACCGGGGGGGAATTGCTTTCTTT. This codes for CASRLNRGGIAFF.